The clone carrying this T cell receptor beta chain was counted a few times. Unique molecular identifiers were used to barcode this TCRbeta library. TCRdb re-derived calls from the PCR reads in MiXCR, one entry per CDR3 protein. Here the sample spans about 610,000 distinct CDR3 sequences, 10% to 13% being singletons. The data were obtained in a study of T-cell reconstitution after alpha-beta-depleted transplantation in children. V lost 0 bases to trimming and J lost 5 bases; unmatched junction nucleotides: 7. Germline lookup yields CDR1 SGDLS and CDR2 YYNGEE. The CDR3 consists of 16 residues. The chain employs TRBV9 and TRBJ2-1; 8 nucleotides line up with TRBD2. This TCR derives from a human donor who donated a stem cell graft to a child with acute myeloid leukemia. The sequencing used PBMCs from the stem cell graft donor, collected from the stem cell graft. The DNA of the CDR3 is TGTGCCAGCAGCGTAGCTGGTACTAGCGGAAACAATGAGCAGTTCTTC. Amino acids: CASSVAGTSGNNEQFF.